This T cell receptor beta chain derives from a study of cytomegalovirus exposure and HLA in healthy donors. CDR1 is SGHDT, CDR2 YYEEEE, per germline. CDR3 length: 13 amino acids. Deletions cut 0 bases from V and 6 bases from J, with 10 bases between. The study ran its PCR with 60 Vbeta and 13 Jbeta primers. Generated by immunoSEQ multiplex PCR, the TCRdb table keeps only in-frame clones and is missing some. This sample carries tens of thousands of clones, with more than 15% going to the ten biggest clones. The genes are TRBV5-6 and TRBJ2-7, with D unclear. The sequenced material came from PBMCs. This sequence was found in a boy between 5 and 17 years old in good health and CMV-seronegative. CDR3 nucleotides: TGTGCCAGCAGCTTGGCCGGAGAAAGCGAGCAGTACTTC. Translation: CASSLAGESEQYF.